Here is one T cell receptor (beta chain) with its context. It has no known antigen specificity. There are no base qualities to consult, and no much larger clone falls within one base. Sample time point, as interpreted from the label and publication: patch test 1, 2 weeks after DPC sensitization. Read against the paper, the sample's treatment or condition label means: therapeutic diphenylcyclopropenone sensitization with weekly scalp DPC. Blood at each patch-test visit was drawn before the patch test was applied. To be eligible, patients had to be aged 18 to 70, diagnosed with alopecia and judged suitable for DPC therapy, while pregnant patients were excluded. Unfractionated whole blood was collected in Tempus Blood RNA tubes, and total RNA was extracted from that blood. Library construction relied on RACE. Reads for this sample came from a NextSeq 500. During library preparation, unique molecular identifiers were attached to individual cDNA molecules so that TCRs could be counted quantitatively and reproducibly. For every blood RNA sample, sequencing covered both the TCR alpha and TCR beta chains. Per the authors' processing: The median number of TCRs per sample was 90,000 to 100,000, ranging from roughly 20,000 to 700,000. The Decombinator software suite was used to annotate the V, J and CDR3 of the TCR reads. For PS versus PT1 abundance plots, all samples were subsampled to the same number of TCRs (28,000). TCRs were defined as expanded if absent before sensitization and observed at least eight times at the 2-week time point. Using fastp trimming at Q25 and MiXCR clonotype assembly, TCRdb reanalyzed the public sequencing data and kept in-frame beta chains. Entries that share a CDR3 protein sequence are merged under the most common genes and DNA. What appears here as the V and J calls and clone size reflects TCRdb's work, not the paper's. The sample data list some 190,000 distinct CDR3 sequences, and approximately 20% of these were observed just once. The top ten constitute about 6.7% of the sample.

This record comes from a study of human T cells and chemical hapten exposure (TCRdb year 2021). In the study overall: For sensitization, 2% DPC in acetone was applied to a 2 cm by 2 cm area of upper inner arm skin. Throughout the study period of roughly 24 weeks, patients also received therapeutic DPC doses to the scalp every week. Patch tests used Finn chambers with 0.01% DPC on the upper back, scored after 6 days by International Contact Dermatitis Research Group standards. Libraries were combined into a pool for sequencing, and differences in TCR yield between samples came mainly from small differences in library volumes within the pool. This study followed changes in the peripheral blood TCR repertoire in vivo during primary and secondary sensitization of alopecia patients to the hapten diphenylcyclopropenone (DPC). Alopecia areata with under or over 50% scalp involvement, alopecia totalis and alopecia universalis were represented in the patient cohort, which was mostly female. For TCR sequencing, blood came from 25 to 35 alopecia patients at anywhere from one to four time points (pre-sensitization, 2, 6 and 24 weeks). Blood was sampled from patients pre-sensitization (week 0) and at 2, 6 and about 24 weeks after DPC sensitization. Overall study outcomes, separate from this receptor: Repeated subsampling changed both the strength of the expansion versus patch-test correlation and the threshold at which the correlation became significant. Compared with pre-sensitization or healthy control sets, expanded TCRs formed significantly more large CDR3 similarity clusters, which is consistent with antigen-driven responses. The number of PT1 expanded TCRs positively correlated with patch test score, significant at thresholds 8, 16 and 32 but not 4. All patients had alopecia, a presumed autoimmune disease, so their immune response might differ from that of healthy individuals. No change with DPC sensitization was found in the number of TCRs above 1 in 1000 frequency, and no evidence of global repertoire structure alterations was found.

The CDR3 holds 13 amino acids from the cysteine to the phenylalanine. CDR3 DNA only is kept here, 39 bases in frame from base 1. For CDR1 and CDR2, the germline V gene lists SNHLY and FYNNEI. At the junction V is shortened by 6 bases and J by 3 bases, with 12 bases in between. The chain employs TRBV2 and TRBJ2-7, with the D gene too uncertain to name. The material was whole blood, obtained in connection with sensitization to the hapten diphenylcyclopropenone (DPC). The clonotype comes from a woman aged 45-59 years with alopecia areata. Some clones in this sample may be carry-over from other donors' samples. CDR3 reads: CASRPGRDYEQYF. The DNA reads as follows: TGTGCCAGCAGGCCCGGACGAGACTACGAGCAGTACTTC.